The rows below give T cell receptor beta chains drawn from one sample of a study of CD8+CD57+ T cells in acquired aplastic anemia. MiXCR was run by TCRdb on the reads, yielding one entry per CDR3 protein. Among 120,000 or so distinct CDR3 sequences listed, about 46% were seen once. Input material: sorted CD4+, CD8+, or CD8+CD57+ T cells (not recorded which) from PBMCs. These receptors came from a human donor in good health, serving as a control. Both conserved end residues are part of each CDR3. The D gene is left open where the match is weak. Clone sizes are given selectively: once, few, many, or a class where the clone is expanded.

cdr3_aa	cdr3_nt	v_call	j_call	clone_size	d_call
CASTNTDTQYF	TGTGCCAGCACGAACACAGATACGCAGTATTTT	TRBV7-2	TRBJ2-3	.	.
CAISESFGTLNTGELFF	TGTGCCATCAGTGAGTCTTTCGGTACTTTGAACACCGGGGAGCTGTTTTTT	TRBV10-3	TRBJ2-2	few	.
CASSSTGGMGQETQYF	TGTGCCAGCAGCTCAACAGGGGGCATGGGCCAAGAGACCCAGTACTTC	TRBV7-9	TRBJ2-5	.	TRBD1
CASSAGQSSYNEQFF	TGTGCCAGCAGCGCAGGACAGAGCTCCTACAATGAGCAGTTCTTC	TRBV9	TRBJ2-1	.	.
CASSQGAGPINTGELFF	TGTGCCAGCAGCCAAGGAGCGGGACCGATAAACACCGGGGAGCTGTTTTTT	TRBV3-1	TRBJ2-2	many	TRBD2
CASSLGTREQYF	TGTGCCAGCAGCTTAGGGACGAGGGAGCAGTACTTC	TRBV7-8	TRBJ2-7	.	.
CASSLAATNEKLFF	TGCGCCAGCAGCTTGGCAGCAACTAATGAAAAACTGTTTTTT	TRBV5-1	TRBJ1-4	few	.
CASKTRDGAYGELFF	TGTGCCAGCAAAACCCGGGACGGCGCTTACGGGGAGCTGTTTTTT	TRBV2	TRBJ2-2	once	.
CASSYGRGQPQHF	TGTGCCAGCAGCTATGGCAGGGGTCAGCCCCAGCATTTT	TRBV7-8	TRBJ1-5	.	.
CASKDWTGNIQYF	TGTGCCAGTAAAGACTGGACAGGAAACATTCAGTACTTC	TRBV19	TRBJ2-4	many	TRBD1
CSAREGTASSYNEQFF	TGCAGTGCTAGAGAAGGGACAGCAAGCTCCTACAATGAGCAGTTCTTC	TRBV20-1	TRBJ2-1	.	TRBD1
CSARVGAGGHYNEQFF	TGCAGTGCTAGAGTGGGAGCGGGGGGGCATTACAATGAGCAGTTCTTC	TRBV20-1	TRBJ2-1	.	TRBD2
CASSYIDRGPYEQYF	TGTGCCAGCAGTTATATCGACAGGGGGCCCTACGAGCAGTACTTC	TRBV6-2/TRBV6-3	TRBJ2-7	many	TRBD1
CASSSPHRDYYGYTF	TGTGCCAGCAGTTCCCCTCACAGGGACTACTATGGCTACACCTTC	TRBV10-3	TRBJ1-2	.	.
CATSRGQVGTEAFF	TGTGCCACCAGCAGAGGACAGGTCGGCACTGAAGCTTTCTTT	TRBV15	TRBJ1-1	few	.
CASSLAGTTGSEQYF	TGTGCCAGCAGCTTAGCCGGGACGACGGGATCCGAGCAGTACTTC	TRBV7-3	TRBJ2-7	.	.
CASSQQATEAFF	TGTGCCAGCAGCCAACAGGCCACTGAAGCTTTCTTT	TRBV7-6	TRBJ1-1	few	.
CATSDAGTESSYEQYF	TGTGCCACCAGTGATGCCGGGACTGAGAGCTCCTACGAGCAGTACTTC	TRBV24-1	TRBJ2-7	.	.
CASSPAGAETQYF	TGTGCCAGCAGCCCCGCAGGGGCCGAGACCCAGTACTTC	TRBV2	TRBJ2-5	.	.
CASSILAGGGLDEQFF	TGTGCCAGCAGCATACTAGCGGGGGGGGGTTTGGATGAGCAGTTCTTC	TRBV11-2	TRBJ2-1	many	TRBD2
CASSKVTGGRTDTQYF	TGTGCCAGCAGCAAAGTGACAGGGGGCCGCACAGATACGCAGTATTTT	TRBV7-2	TRBJ2-3	many	TRBD1
CASRGGGANTGELFF	TGTGCCAGCAGAGGAGGAGGTGCGAACACCGGGGAGCTGTTTTTT	TRBV12-3/TRBV12-4	TRBJ2-2	many	.
CASSSGARGYTF	TGTGCCAGCAGCTCCGGGGCGCGGGGCTACACCTTC	TRBV12-3/TRBV12-4	TRBJ1-2	many	.
CASSLGVAGSTDTQYF	TGTGCCAGCAGCTTAGGGGTAGCGGGAAGCACAGATACGCAGTATTTT	TRBV7-2	TRBJ2-3	many	TRBD2
CATSTGQSTQAFF	TGTGCCACCAGTACAGGGCAGTCCACTCAAGCTTTCTTT	TRBV15	TRBJ1-1	.	.
CASLGTTVSGSTDTQYF	TGTGCCAGTCTAGGGACTACAGTATCCGGAAGCACAGATACGCAGTATTTT	TRBV2	TRBJ2-3	few	TRBD2
CASLSLSGANVLTF	TGTGCCAGCCTTAGTCTCTCTGGGGCCAACGTCCTGACTTTC	TRBV5-5	TRBJ2-6	many	.